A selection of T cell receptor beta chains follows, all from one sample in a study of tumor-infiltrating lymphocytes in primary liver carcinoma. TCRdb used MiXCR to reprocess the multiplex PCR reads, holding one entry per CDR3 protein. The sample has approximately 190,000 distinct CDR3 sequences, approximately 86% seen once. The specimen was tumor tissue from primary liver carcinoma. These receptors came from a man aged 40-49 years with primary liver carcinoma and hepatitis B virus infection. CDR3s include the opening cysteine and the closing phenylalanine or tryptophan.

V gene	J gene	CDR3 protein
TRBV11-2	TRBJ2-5	CARRPSSIHGTGRETQYF
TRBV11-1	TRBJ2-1	CGSSLGRGANEQFF
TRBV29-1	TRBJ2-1	CSRGTSGFNEQLF
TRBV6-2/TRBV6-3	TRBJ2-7	CVSSYSTSAYEQYF
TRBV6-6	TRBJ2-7	CASSLAGSSIEQYF
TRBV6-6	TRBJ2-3	CASSYATITDTQYF
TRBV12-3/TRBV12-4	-	CASSTDRDQPQYF
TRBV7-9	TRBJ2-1	CASSPETSGGSPYNEQFF
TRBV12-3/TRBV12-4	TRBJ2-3	CANSPFWEDTQYF
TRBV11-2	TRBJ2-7	CASSLNGDATYEEYF
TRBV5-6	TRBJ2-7	CANSLGLAGDYEQYF
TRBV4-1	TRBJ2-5	CASSSSGDSASGQETQYF
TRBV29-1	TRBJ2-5	CTVEADRGRSGTQYF
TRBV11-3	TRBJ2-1	CASSSGVSNNEQFF
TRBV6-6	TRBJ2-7	CASSYSSAAPNEHYF